This passage covers 9 T cell receptor beta chains from one sample sequenced in a study of identical twins. MiXCR, run by TCRdb on the 5' RACE reads, gives a single entry per CDR3 protein. This sample has about 520,000 distinct CDR3 sequences, with less than 25% found just once. The same sample was also used in a study of T cells expressing NK-cell markers.

The material sequenced was CD4+ T cells sorted from blood. The source of these receptors is a woman between 18 and 29 years old in good health.

The chain has TRBV10-3 and TRBJ2-1; 9 positions match TRBD2. V lost 3 bases to trimming and J lost 8 bases; unmatched junction nucleotides: 11. Germline CDR1 and CDR2: ENHRY and SYGVKD. This CDR3 spans 16 amino acids. This chain's CDR3 is CAISDSLRREGDEQFF. The CDR3 coding sequence is TGTGCCATCAGTGATAGCCTGCGGCGGGAGGGTGATGAGCAGTTCTTC.

V gene TRBV18 combines with J gene TRBJ2-6; D unresolved. CDR3 length equals 16 residues. CDR1 is KGHSH and CDR2 is LQKENI in the germline V gene. The V end was cut by 5 bases, the J end by 4 bases, with 15 bases between. The CDR3 loop reads CASSINTPVGANVLTF. For the CDR3, the DNA is TGTGCCAGCTCAATCAACACACCGGTCGGGGCCAACGTCCTGACTTTC.

This chain links TRBV6-5 with TRBJ1-2, with TRBD1 matching 7 bases. Per germline, CDR1 MNHEY and CDR2 SVGAGI. The length of the CDR3 is 16 residues. Unmatched junction bases numbered 6, after V lost 2 bases and J lost 0 bases. The CDR3 spells CASSYDAGTANYGYTF. The CDR3 DNA is TGTGCCAGCAGTTACGATGCGGGGACAGCTAACTATGGCTACACCTTC.

The sample holds a few counts of this clonotype. The chain carries TRBV7-3 and TRBJ2-1; D is uncertain. Trimming shortened V by 5 bases and J by 5 bases, and 10 bases separated the two germline ends. The CDR3 sequence is 13 residues long. The germline gives CDR1 SGHTA, CDR2 FQGTGA. The CDR3 nucleotides are TGTGCCAGCAGCCTGGACGGAAACAATGAGCAGTTCTTC. Protein sequence: CASSLDGNNEQFF.

V gene TRBV5-1 combines with J gene TRBJ2-2, with D tentatively TRBD1 (6 bases). V was clipped by 6 bases and J by 0 bases, with 15 bases between them. The CDR3 runs 16 residues. Per germline, CDR1 SGHRS and CDR2 YFSETQ. The CDR3 nucleotides are TGCGCCAGCAACCCCGACAGGACCGCGAACACCGGGGAGCTGTTTTTT. This sequence encodes CASNPDRTANTGELFF.

The V gene is TRBV13, the J gene TRBJ2-3, with 9 positions matching TRBD2. The germline CDR1 and CDR2 sequences are PRHDT and FYEKMQ (reference sequence). This CDR3 contains 15 residues. Germline trimming cut 5 bases from V and 8 bases from J; bases unmatched to any gene: 11. CDR3 DNA sequence: TGTGCCAGCAGCCCCCGGGGGGTAGCGGGAGTTACGCAGTATTTT. It translates to CASSPRGVAGVTQYF.

The chain's CDR3 is CSARRGAGTDTQYF. The CDR3 region has the DNA TGCAGTGCTAGGCGGGGGGCTGGCACAGATACGCAGTATTTT. The chain couples TRBV20-1 to TRBJ2-3, with 8 nucleotides matching TRBD2. V was clipped by 3 bases and J by 1 base; unmatched bases: 3. The CDR3 loop spans 14 amino acids. Per germline, CDR1 DFQATT and CDR2 SNEGSKA (reference sequence).

This clonotype turned up a few times. The V and J genes are TRBV19 and TRBJ2-3; D not certain. The CDR3 sequence is 14 residues long. Deletions cut 5 bases from V and 6 bases from J, with 15 bases between. The germline gives CDR1 LNHDA, CDR2 SQIVND (reference sequence). Here the CDR3 reads CASSLYPGRDTQYF. In DNA, the CDR3 is TGTGCCAGTAGTTTATACCCCGGACGGGATACGCAGTATTTT.

This clonotype has more than one count but fewer than ten. The chain links TRBV29-1 to TRBJ1-2; D is undetermined. This CDR3 is built from 12 residues. Trimming took 3 bases from V and 6 from J, leaving 11 bases between them. The germline CDR1 and CDR2 sequences are SQVTM and ANQGSEA. CDR3 protein: CSVDVEQHGYTF. The CDR3 nucleotides are TGCAGCGTTGATGTTGAGCAGCATGGCTACACCTTC.